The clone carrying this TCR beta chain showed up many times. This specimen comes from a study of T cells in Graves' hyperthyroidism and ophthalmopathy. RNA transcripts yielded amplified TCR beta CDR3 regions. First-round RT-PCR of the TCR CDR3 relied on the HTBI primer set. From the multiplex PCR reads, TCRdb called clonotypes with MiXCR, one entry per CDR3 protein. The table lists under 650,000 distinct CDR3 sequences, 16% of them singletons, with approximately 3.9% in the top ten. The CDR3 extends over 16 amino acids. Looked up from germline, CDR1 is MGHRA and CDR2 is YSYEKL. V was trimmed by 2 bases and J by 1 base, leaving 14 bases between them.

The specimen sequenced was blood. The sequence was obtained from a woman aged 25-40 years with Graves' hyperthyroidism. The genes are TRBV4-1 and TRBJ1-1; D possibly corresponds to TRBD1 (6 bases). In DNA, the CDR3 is TGCGCCAGCAGCCAAAAGTATCAGGGACAGAACACTGAAGCTTTCTTT. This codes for CASSQKYQGQNTEAFF.